What follows is one T cell receptor (beta chain) and its context. This sample is part of a study of PD-L1 blockade in urothelial cancer. Clones were read by immunoSEQ multiplex PCR, and TCRdb kept only the in-frame ones, dropping some. This table has some 63,000 clones, about four fifths appearing once. Per the germline V gene, CDR1 is SGHRS and CDR2 is YFSETQ. The CDR3 loop spans 15 amino acids. The V end was cut by 1 base, the J end by 2 bases, with 10 bases between. The time point: pretreatment peripheral blood. The sample consisted of PBMCs, taken around atezolizumab (anti-PD-L1) treatment. J is TRBJ1-3 and V is TRBV5-1; D may be TRBD1 (5 bases). The receptor was isolated from a man between 65 and 85 years old with urothelial cancer. Written as DNA, the CDR3 is TGCGCCAGCAGCTTGAATGGGGGGGCTGGAAACACCATATATTTT. Protein sequence: CASSLNGGAGNTIYF.